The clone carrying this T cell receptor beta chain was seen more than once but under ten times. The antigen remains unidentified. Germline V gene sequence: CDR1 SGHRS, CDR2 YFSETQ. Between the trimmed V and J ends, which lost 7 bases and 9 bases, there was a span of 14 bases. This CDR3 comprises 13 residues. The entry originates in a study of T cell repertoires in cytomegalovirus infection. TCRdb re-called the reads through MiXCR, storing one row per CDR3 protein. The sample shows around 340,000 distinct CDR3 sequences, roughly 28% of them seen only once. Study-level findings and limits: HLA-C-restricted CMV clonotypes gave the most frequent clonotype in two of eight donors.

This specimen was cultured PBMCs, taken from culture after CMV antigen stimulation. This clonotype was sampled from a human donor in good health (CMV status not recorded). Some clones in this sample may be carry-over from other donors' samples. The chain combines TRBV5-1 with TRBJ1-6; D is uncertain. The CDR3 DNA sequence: TGCGCCAGCTCGCTGAATTCGGGTTCACCCCTCCACTTT. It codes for CASSLNSGSPLHF.